This T cell receptor beta chain was sequenced during a study of CD8+ T cells in alopecia areata. Treatment meaning: oral pan-JAK inhibitor, 5-10 mg twice daily. Samples from alopecia areata patients were lesional scalp punch biopsies and peripheral blood. Both CD4+ and CD8+ T cells were separated by sorting PBMCs. CDR1 is SNHLY and CDR2 is FYNNEI in the germline V gene. V was pared by 10 bases and J by 2 bases, with 15 bases between. This CDR3 spans 14 amino acids. Extracted RNA was reverse transcribed into cDNA, the sequencing template. Only in-frame clones appear in the TCRdb table, and some are missing; sequencing was by immunoSEQ multiplex PCR. The table lists fewer than 250,000 clones, about two fifths of them singletons.

The chain is built from TRBV2 and TRBJ1-5, with D tentatively TRBD1 (5 bases). The specimen comprised CD4+ T cells sorted from blood, sampled between weeks 30 and 35, from a patient treated with tofacitinib. This receptor was taken from a human donor with alopecia areata. This chain's CDR3 is CATSSWGGNQPQHF. The CDR3 nucleotides are TGTGCCACCTCGTCATGGGGGGGCAATCAGCCCCAGCATTTT.